This is a list of T cell receptor beta chains from one sample in a study of early T cells in non-severe SARS-CoV-2 infection. MiXCR, run by TCRdb on the 5' RACE reads, gives a single entry per CDR3 protein. Of tens of thousands of distinct CDR3 sequences in the sample, 10% were seen once. The source material was whole blood, sampled at baseline. Source of these receptors: an adult who was a healthcare worker with PCR-confirmed SARS-CoV-2 infection or an uninfected control (not recorded which). CDR3s include the opening cysteine and the closing phenylalanine or tryptophan. The order of the fields is D gene, clone size, V gene, J gene, CDR3 DNA, CDR3 protein. D genes are given only for firm matches. Rows may omit the clone size; those that give it use once, few, many or a size class.

TRBD1	few	TRBV11-3	TRBJ2-7	TGTGCCAGCAGCCGCAGCGGACAGGGAAGGTCGTTC	CASSRSGQGRSF
NA	NA	TRBV5-1	TRBJ2-5	TGCGCCAGCAGCTTGGCAGTGAACAGGCGGCAGACCCAGTACTTC	CASSLAVNRRQTQYF
TRBD2	few	TRBV3-1	TRBJ2-7	TGTGCCAGCAGCCACCTAGCGGGGGAGTACGAGCAGTACTTC	CASSHLAGEYEQYF
NA	few	TRBV30	TRBJ2-3	TGTGCCTGGAGTGCCGCAGGGGATACGCAGTATTTT	CAWSAAGDTQYF
NA	many	TRBV7-9	TRBJ1-2	TGTGCCAGCAGCTCAGTACGGATTCCCTATGGCTACACCTTC	CASSSVRIPYGYTF
NA	few	TRBV5-4	TRBJ1-2	TGTGCCAGCAGCCCCGGGACACCTGCTTACACCTTC	CASSPGTPAYTF
TRBD1	many	TRBV6-1	TRBJ1-2	TGTGCCAGCAGTGAAGGGGACAGTGAGTCCTATGGCTACACCTTC	CASSEGDSESYGYTF
TRBD1	many	TRBV12-3/TRBV12-4	TRBJ1-6	TGTGCCAGCAGTGCTAGGACAGGGGCTAATTCACCCCTCCACTTT	CASSARTGANSPLHF
NA	few	TRBV27	TRBJ1-2	TGTGCCAGCAGTACAGGGTCCCACGACTATGGCTACACCTTC	CASSTGSHDYGYTF
TRBD1	NA	TRBV5-1	TRBJ2-1	TGCGCCAGCAGCTTGGCCGGGACAGGGTACAATGAGCAGTTCTTC	CASSLAGTGYNEQFF
TRBD2	medium-sized	TRBV9	TRBJ2-5	TGTGCCAGCAGCGTAGCAGGACTAGCGGAGACCCAGTACTTC	CASSVAGLAETQYF
NA	many	TRBV7-9	TRBJ2-2	TGTGCCAGCAGCTTAGCGGAGGGGGGCACCGGGGAGCTGTTTTTT	CASSLAEGGTGELFF
TRBD1	few	TRBV4-1	TRBJ1-1	TGCGCCAGCAGCCAATGGGACAGGGCGAACACTGAAGCTTTCTTT	CASSQWDRANTEAFF
TRBD1	many	TRBV18	TRBJ2-7	TGTGCCAGCTCACCGACAGGGTGGGACGAGCAGTACTTC	CASSPTGWDEQYF
NA	few	TRBV7-9	TRBJ1-1	TGTGCCAGCAGCGCCCGGACAGAAATGAACACTGAAGCTTTCTTT	CASSARTEMNTEAFF
TRBD1	NA	TRBV29-1	TRBJ2-7	TGCAGCGCCCGGGACAGGCCCTACGAGCAGTACTTC	CSARDRPYEQYF
NA	NA	TRBV6-2/TRBV6-3	TRBJ2-1	TGTGCCAGCAGTTACTCGAGAGGAGGGTCCTACAATGAGCAGTTCTTC	CASSYSRGGSYNEQFF
TRBD1	few	TRBV24-1	TRBJ2-3	TGTGCCACCAGTTCGACGCCGGGACAGGGGGGAGCAGATACGCAGTATTTT	CATSSTPGQGGADTQYF
NA	many	TRBV3-1	TRBJ1-2	TGTGCCAGCAGCCGACGGGACTCTTCAAGGGGCTATGGCTACACCTTC	CASSRRDSSRGYGYTF
NA	many	TRBV11-3	TRBJ2-4	TGTGCCAGCAGCCGGAGAGCAGGGGAGGAAAACATTCAGTACTTC	CASSRRAGEENIQYF
NA	few	TRBV20-1	TRBJ1-2	TGCAGTGCCGTCCTGCCGGGGCAGGTAAATGGCTACACCTTC	CSAVLPGQVNGYTF
NA	few	TRBV6-5	TRBJ1-6	TGTGCCAGCAGAGGTCCTAATTCACCCCTCCACTTT	CASRGPNSPLHF
NA	NA	TRBV2	TRBJ1-6	TGTGCCAGCAGTGAAGCACGGTATAATTCACCCCTCCACTTT	CASSEARYNSPLHF
TRBD2	few	TRBV7-9	TRBJ2-1	TGTGCCAGCAGCTTCTCGGGTAGCGGGGGGCCCTACAATGAGCAGTTCTTC	CASSFSGSGGPYNEQFF
TRBD1	NA	TRBV5-1	TRBJ1-2	TGCGCCAGCAGCTTGCCGGGACAGCTCTATGGCTACACCTTC	CASSLPGQLYGYTF
NA	few	TRBV14	TRBJ2-1	TGTGCCAGCAGCCAAGTCAGCGGCAATGAGCAGTTCTTC	CASSQVSGNEQFF
NA	many	TRBV7-9	TRBJ1-6	TGTGCCAGCAGCCGGGCGGTTGTGGATTCACCCCTCCACTTT	CASSRAVVDSPLHF
NA	few	TRBV27	TRBJ1-6	TGTGCCAGCAGTCAACAGCTCTATAATTCACCCCTCCACTTT	CASSQQLYNSPLHF
TRBD1	many	TRBV7-3	TRBJ1-1	TGTGCCAGCAGCAGGACAGGGCTGGGGATGAACACTGAAGCTTTCTTT	CASSRTGLGMNTEAFF
TRBD2	many	TRBV20-1	TRBJ2-7	TGCAGTGCTTTCCGGGACTACAACTCCTACGAGCAGTACTTC	CSAFRDYNSYEQYF
TRBD2	few	TRBV7-2	TRBJ2-3	TGTGCCAGCAGCTCGGGGGGGCGGGCGCCAGATACGCAGTATTTT	CASSSGGRAPDTQYF
NA	once	TRBV6-1	TRBJ1-3	TGTGCCAGCAGTGAACAGGGGACTGGAAACACCATATATTTT	CASSEQGTGNTIYF
TRBD1	NA	TRBV6-1	TRBJ2-7	TGTGCCAGCACCGAGACAGGGTCCGGCTACGAGCAGTACTTC	CASTETGSGYEQYF
NA	many	TRBV18	TRBJ1-2	TGTGCCAGCTCACCACGATCAGGGAACTATGGCTACACCTTC	CASSPRSGNYGYTF
TRBD2	many	TRBV6-6	TRBJ2-3	TGTGCCAGCAGGGAAGGGCTAGCGGGACCGGAAACGCAGTATTTT	CASREGLAGPETQYF
NA	NA	TRBV5-1	TRBJ2-7	TGCGCCAGCAGCACGGCGGGTGGGGTGAACGAGCAGTACTTC	CASSTAGGVNEQYF
NA	NA	TRBV5-1	TRBJ1-1	TGCGCCAGCAGCTTGGCCGTACAGAATGCTGAAGCTTTCTTT	CASSLAVQNAEAFF
NA	once	TRBV27	TRBJ1-6	TGTGCCAGCAGTTTATTCCCCAATTCACCCCTCCACTTT	CASSLFPNSPLHF
NA	many	TRBV7-2	TRBJ1-2	TGTGCCAGCAGCTTAATGCGGATGAACTATGGCTACACCTTC	CASSLMRMNYGYTF
NA	once	TRBV6-6	TRBJ2-3	TGTGCCAGCAGTTTACGCGGACGGAGCACAGATACGCAGTATTTT	CASSLRGRSTDTQYF
NA	few	TRBV20-1	TRBJ1-2	TGCAGTGCTAGAGATGGGACTATGGGGCCAAACTATGGCTACACCTTC	CSARDGTMGPNYGYTF